Below are 20 T cell receptor beta chains sequenced from a single sample in a study of T cell repertoires in cytomegalovirus infection. A single record per CDR3 protein comes from TCRdb applying MiXCR to the reads. Of roughly 230,000 distinct CDR3 sequences listed, more than 15% are singletons. The sample consisted of CD8+ T cells from PBMCs. The receptor source for this set is a human donor in good health (CMV status not recorded). Some clones in this sample may be carry-over from other donors' samples.

This clonotype has just a few counts. V gene TRBV5-6 combines with J gene TRBJ2-5, with D possibly called TRBD1 or TRBD2 (5 bases each). V lost 4 bases and J lost 4, with 20 bases in between. CDR1 and CDR2 from the germline V gene are SGHDT and YYEEEE. The CDR3 has 16 amino acids. The CDR3 coding sequence is TGTGCCAGCAGCACCCAACTAGGACAACCCTTAGAGACCCAGTACTTC. Translation gives CASSTQLGQPLETQYF.

This clonotype was observed a handful of times. The chain joins TRBV11-3 to TRBJ2-2; D possibly corresponds to TRBD2 (5 bases). This CDR3 is built from 15 residues. Looked up from germline, CDR1 is SGHNT and CDR2 is YENEEA. V lost 4 bases and J lost 6, with 15 bases in between. The CDR3 loop reads CASSSEQAGPGELFF. For the CDR3, the DNA is TGTGCCAGCAGCTCGGAGCAGGCGGGCCCCGGGGAGCTGTTTTTT.

There are a few counts of this clonotype. The chain recombines TRBV20-1 with TRBJ2-3, with 7 nucleotides matching TRBD2. Germline-derived CDR1 and CDR2 are DFQATT and SNEGSKA (reference sequence). V lost 4 bases to trimming and J lost 2 bases; unmatched junction nucleotides: 15. The CDR3 consists of 17 residues. CDR3 bases: TGCAGTGCTACCTACGACGGGCTAGCGGCCTCCACAGATACGCAGTATTTT. This gives the protein CSATYDGLAASTDTQYF.

This clonotype has a handful of counts. The chain recombines TRBV2 with TRBJ2-1; TRBD2 matches at 8 bases. J gave up 5 bases and V 4 bases, and 7 bases lay outside the gene matches. The CDR3 is 15 amino acids. Germline-derived CDR1 and CDR2 are SNHLY and FYNNEI. The DNA of the CDR3 is TGTGCCAGCAGTGGATCAGCGGGGGCTGACAATGAGCAGTTCTTC. Protein: CASSGSAGADNEQFF.

The rearrangement joins TRBV5-4 to TRBJ2-1; possible D gene TRBD2, 6 bases. Between the trimmed V and J ends, which lost 7 bases and 5 bases, there was a span of 19 bases. Germline V gene data show CDR1 as SGHNT and CDR2 as YYREEE (reference sequence). The CDR3 has 15 residues. CDR3 in DNA: TGTGCCAGCTACCGCGGAGGGCCTCACGACAATGAGCAGTTCTTC. Protein sequence: CASYRGGPHDNEQFF.

This clonotype was counted many times. The chain combines TRBV7-9 with TRBJ2-1; tentative D call: TRBD1 (6 bases). Per the germline V gene, CDR1 is SEHNR and CDR2 is FQNEAQ (reference sequence). Trimming took off 3 bases at V and 15 bases at J, with 15 bases between the two ends. CDR3 length equals 12 residues. The CDR3, as DNA: TGTGCCAGCAGCTTCGGACAGAGTTGGCGGTTCTTC. Translated, it gives CASSFGQSWRFF.

The chain has TRBV9 and TRBJ1-2; TRBD1 is a possible D gene (6 bases). The length of the CDR3 is 21 residues. V was shortened by 4 bases and J by 3 bases, with 34 bases between the two germline ends. CDR1 is SGDLS, CDR2 YYNGEE, per germline. The chain's CDR3 is CASSKYWGGQTLLQPDYGYTF. The CDR3 nucleotides read TGTGCCAGCAGCAAGTACTGGGGGGGACAAACGCTCCTTCAGCCAGACTATGGCTACACCTTC.

J is TRBJ1-2 and V is TRBV28, with TRBD1 matching 8 bases. V lost 2 bases to trimming and J lost 5 bases; unmatched junction nucleotides: 10. The CDR3 covers 16 residues. Germline CDR1 MDHEN, CDR2 SYDVKM. The CDR3 loop is CASSLEAKTGDYGYTF. CDR3 nucleotides: TGTGCCAGCAGTTTAGAAGCGAAGACAGGGGATTATGGCTACACCTTC.

The V gene is TRBV12-3 or TRBV12-4, the J gene TRBJ2-2; 9 bases align to TRBD1. The ends lost 1 base at V and 4 bases at J; junction bases unmatched: 4. The CDR3 is 16 residues long. The CDR3 DNA sequence: TGTGCCAGCAGTTTAGGGGACAGGGAGGTCACCGGGGAGCTGTTTTTT. Encoded protein: CASSLGDREVTGELFF.

The sample holds a few counts of this clonotype. J is TRBJ2-5 and V is TRBV5-1; D remains ambiguous. V lost 5 bases and J lost 4, with 12 bases in between. Looked up from germline, CDR1 is SGHRS and CDR2 is YFSETQ. The CDR3 consists of 13 residues. CDR3 DNA sequence: TGCGCCAGCAGGATAGATCCGGGAGAGACCCAGTACTTC. Encoded protein: CASRIDPGETQYF.

This chain uses TRBV28 with TRBJ1-2; tentative D call: TRBD1 (6 bases). In germline, CDR1 is MDHEN, CDR2 SYDVKM. The CDR3 sequence is 17 residues long. Trimming removed 5 bases from V and 2 bases from J, with 21 bases in between. This CDR3 is CASSALGGAAFNYGYTF. CDR3 nucleotide sequence: TGTGCCAGCAGTGCCCTGGGGGGGGCGGCTTTCAACTATGGCTACACCTTC.

This clonotype was detected only a few times. The chain uses TRBV4-3 and TRBJ2-5, with D hard to call. Per germline, CDR1 LGHNA and CDR2 YSLEER. Trimming removed 1 base at V and 5 bases at J, with 11 bases between. The CDR3 loop spans 14 amino acids. CDR3 protein: CASSQGYAMETQYF. The CDR3 nucleotides are TGCGCCAGCAGCCAAGGTTATGCGATGGAGACCCAGTACTTC.

The sample holds many counts of this clonotype. The chain has TRBV7-2 and TRBJ2-5; 8 positions agree with TRBD1. Germline CDR1 reads SGHTA; CDR2 reads FQGNSA. The CDR3 is 16 amino acids. Trimming removed 2 bases from V and 5 bases from J; junction bases left unmatched: 10. The CDR3 loop is CASSLLEGQELETQYF. The CDR3, as DNA: TGTGCCAGCAGCTTATTAGAGGGACAGGAGTTGGAGACCCAGTACTTC.

J is TRBJ1-3 and V is TRBV6-1; maybe TRBD1 (5 bases). The V gene lost 4 bases and the J gene lost 3 bases, with 10 bases spanning the gap. The CDR3 runs to 14 residues. Germline lookup yields CDR1 MNHNS and CDR2 SASEGT. The CDR3 loop is CASSVVGLGNTIYF. CDR3 coding DNA: TGTGCCAGCAGTGTAGTGGGGCTTGGAAACACCATATATTTT.

In this sample, this clonotype turned up a few times. The chain employs TRBV20-1 and TRBJ2-5; 13 bases map to TRBD2. CDR1 and CDR2 from the germline V gene are DFQATT and SNEGSKA (reference sequence). The CDR3 is 17 residues long. The V segment lost 3 bases and the J segment 2 bases; nucleotides outside the gene matches: 9. For the CDR3, the DNA is TGCAGTGCTAGTGAGGGACTAGCGGGGAACCCTCAAGAGACCCAGTACTTC. Its protein is CSASEGLAGNPQETQYF.

This clonotype has a count of ten or more. The chain carries TRBV7-3 and TRBJ1-2, with D possibly TRBD1 on 5 matching bases. Germline values: CDR1 SGHTA, CDR2 FQGTGA. CDR3 length equals 15 residues. V lost 5 bases and J lost 8, with 21 bases in between. The CDR3 protein is CASSLGRGDISGYTF. The CDR3 nucleotides read TGTGCCAGCAGCCTGGGCAGAGGGGATATATCGGGCTACACCTTC.

This clonotype was detected a few times. The chain employs TRBV5-4 and TRBJ2-1; a weak D match, TRBD1 (5 bases). The CDR3 spans 16 residues. Germline CDR1 SGHNT, CDR2 YYREEE (reference sequence). Trimming removed 3 bases at V and 3 bases at J, with 16 bases between. CDR3 nucleotides: TGTGCCAGCAGCTCCCCCCCCGAGACAGTCTACAATGAGCAGTTCTTC. It codes for CASSSPPETVYNEQFF.

The table lists this clonotype with many counts. The chain links TRBV7-6 to TRBJ2-5; D gene unclear. Between the trimmed V and J ends, which lost 4 bases and 1 base, there was a span of 10 bases. The CDR3 loop spans 14 amino acids. The germline CDR1 and CDR2 sequences are SGHVS and FNYEAQ. The CDR3 region is CASSYQSIQETQYF. The CDR3 bases are TGTGCCAGCAGCTATCAAAGTATCCAAGAGACCCAGTACTTC.

This clonotype was picked up a small number of times. This sequence joins TRBV13 and TRBJ2-7, with D possibly TRBD2 on 5 matching bases. The CDR3 contains 14 residues. V was clipped by 6 bases and J by 5 bases, with 17 bases between them. The germline gives CDR1 PRHDT, CDR2 FYEKMQ (reference sequence). The chain's CDR3 is CASSISGGGHEQYF. The DNA for the CDR3 is TGTGCCAGCAGTATCTCGGGTGGAGGTCACGAGCAGTACTTC.

This clonotype was seen at least ten times. V is TRBV7-3 and J is TRBJ1-1; D not certain. The V gene lost 3 bases and the J gene lost 1 base, with 6 bases spanning the gap. The CDR3 length is 13 residues. Germline lookup yields CDR1 SGHTA and CDR2 FQGTGA. The CDR3 reads CASSFRGNTEAFF. The CDR3 coding sequence is TGTGCCAGCAGCTTCCGGGGGAACACTGAAGCTTTCTTT. The complete variable domain, with remaining parts taken from reference TRBV7-3 and TRBJ1-1, reads GAGVSQTPSNKVTEKGKYVELRCDPISGHTALYWYRQSLGQGPEFLIYFQGTGAADDSGLPNDRFFAVRPEGSVSTLKIQRTERGDSAVYLCASSFRGNTEAFFGQGTRLTVV.